The clone carrying this T cell receptor (beta chain) was seen a handful of times. Researchers amplified the TCR beta CDR3 regions from RNA transcripts. The HTBI set primed first-round TCR CDR3 RT-PCR. TCRdb processed the multiplex PCR reads anew with MiXCR; each CDR3 protein has one entry. Among about 740,000 distinct CDR3 sequences listed, 14% were seen once. V lost 1 base and J lost 2, with 12 bases in between. CDR1 and CDR2 from the germline V gene are DFQATT and SNEGSKA (reference sequence). The CDR3 loop spans 14 amino acids. These data are taken from a study of T cells in Graves' hyperthyroidism and ophthalmopathy. The diagnostic basis comprised clinical symptoms, serum thyroxine and TRAb, thyroid ultrasound and orbital computed tomography.

This chain links TRBV20-1 with TRBJ2-7; D gene uncertain. The source of this sequence is a young woman with Graves' hyperthyroidism. The material sequenced was blood. The CDR3 here is CSARVRGETYEQYF. CDR3 DNA: TGCAGTGCTAGAGTTCGAGGTGAGACCTACGAGCAGTACTTC.